This TCR beta chain was obtained from a study of blood T cell repertoires in COVID-19. Study information: Donors in the United States, Italy and Spain gave samples during acute or convalescent COVID-19. PBMCs, B-cell-depleted T cells, or T cells provided the cDNA or gDNA that made up the material.

Here immunoSEQ multiplex PCR was the method, and the copy in TCRdb shows in-frame clones only, minus some. The sample contains 200,000 to 250,000 clones, approximately 80% of which appear only once. Trimming took 5 bases from V and 3 from J; bases not matched to a gene: 8. The CDR3 is 18 amino acids. Germline V gene data show CDR1 as MDHEN and CDR2 as SYDVKM. The chain couples TRBV28 to TRBJ2-6; 12 positions match TRBD2. This sequence was found in a woman between 45 and 60 years old with acute or convalescent COVID-19. What was sequenced was peripheral blood. CDR3 sequence: CASSPLGLAGFGANVLTF. As DNA, the CDR3 is TGTGCCAGCAGTCCCTTAGGACTAGCGGGATTTGGGGCCAACGTCCTGACTTTC. The whole variable domain, filled in from reference TRBV28 and TRBJ2-6, reads DVKVTQSSRYLVKRTGEKVFLECVQDMDHENMFWYRQDPGLGLRLIYFSYDVKMKEKGDIPEGYSVSREKKERFSLILESASTNQTSMYLCASSPLGLAGFGANVLTFGAGSRLTVL.